This T cell receptor (beta chain) was recovered during a study of identical twins. Study conclusions and caveats: Findings came from cross-sectional statistics, without long-term follow-up of donors.

Comments on this clonotype: Its antigen is unknown.

Unique molecular identifiers were in the cDNA, with template-switch universal primer binding. Each CDR3 protein is one row after TCRdb ran MiXCR on the 5' RACE reads. The sample contains around 1.7 million distinct CDR3 sequences, around 33% of which appear only once. V was clipped by 11 bases and J by 0 bases, with 14 bases between them. This CDR3 comprises 14 residues. CDR1 SNHLY and CDR2 FYNNEI come from the germline V gene. The origin of this receptor is a newborn girl in good health. Sequencing input: cord blood. The chain recombines TRBV2 with TRBJ2-1; D gene ambiguous. Written as DNA, the CDR3 is TGTGCCGGAAAGCGATTAAGCTCCTACAATGAGCAGTTCTTC. As protein: CAGKRLSSYNEQFF.